These T cell receptor beta chains were read from a single sample in a study of blood T cell repertoires in COVID-19. Some clones are missing from TCRdb's copy, which holds only in-frame ones; the method was immunoSEQ multiplex PCR. Of 300,000 to 350,000 clones listed, approximately 84% were seen once; the top ten hold about 0.93%. The sample was PBMCs or T cells enriched from blood (not recorded which). These receptors were taken from a woman aged 25 to 39 who had recovered from COVID-19. Both conserved end residues are part of each CDR3. A D gene is named only where the DNA matches it firmly. Where a row states a size, it is once, few, many or the class of an expanded clone; other rows omit it.

J | size | D | V | CDR3 | DNA
TRBJ2-7 | . | TRBD1 | TRBV3-1/TRBV3-2 | CASSQVWTGGEQYF | TGTGCCAGCAGCCAAGTATGGACAGGGGGCGAGCAGTACTTC
TRBJ1-6 | . | TRBD1 | TRBV19 | CASSGRQGGNSPLHF | TGTGCCAGTAGTGGGAGACAGGGCGGGAATTCACCCCTCCACTTT
TRBJ1-5 | . | TRBD1 | TRBV6-5 | CASSRLGTDNQPQHF | TGTGCCAGCAGTCGTCTAGGGACAGATAATCAGCCCCAGCATTTT
TRBJ1-1 | . | . | TRBV5-1 | CASSLEGAEAFF | TGCGCCAGCAGCTTGGAAGGGGCTGAAGCTTTCTTT
TRBJ2-3 | . | . | TRBV5-1 | CASSLARGTSTDTQYF | TGCGCCAGCAGCTTGGCTCGGGGGACTAGCACAGATACGCAGTATTTT
TRBJ2-2 | . | TRBD2 | TRBV29-1 | CSVDIAGGTGELFF | TGCAGCGTTGATATAGCGGGGGGCACCGGGGAGCTGTTTTTT
TRBJ2-2 | . | . | TRBV5-1 | CASSAGQINTGELFF | TGCGCCAGCAGCGCGGGACAGATAAACACCGGGGAGCTGTTTTTT
TRBJ2-1 | . | . | TRBV7-7 | CASSLEGGGSSYNEQFF | TGTGCCAGCAGCTTAGAGGGGGGCGGGAGCTCCTACAATGAGCAGTTCTTC
TRBJ2-3 | . | . | TRBV5-1 | CASSPRAGTDTQYF | TGCGCCAGCAGCCCGAGGGCGGGCACAGATACGCAGTATTTT
TRBJ1-5 | . | TRBD1 | TRBV28 | CASLKGQGVNQPQHF | TGTGCCAGCCTAAAGGGACAGGGGGTGAATCAGCCCCAGCATTTT
TRBJ2-1 | few | . | TRBV20-1 | CSASGGGDIHNEQFF | TGCAGTGCTAGTGGAGGGGGAGACATCCACAATGAGCAGTTCTTC
TRBJ2-5 | . | . | TRBV5-4 | CASSFQDQETQYF | TGTGCCAGCAGCTTTCAGGACCAAGAGACCCAGTACTTC
TRBJ1-4 | . | TRBD1 | TRBV30 | CAWSATGAEGEKLFF | TGTGCCTGGAGTGCCACAGGGGCAGAGGGTGAAAAACTGTTTTTT
TRBJ2-3 | . | . | TRBV9 | CASSVRAENTDTQYF | TGTGCCAGCAGCGTACGTGCCGAGAACACAGATACGCAGTATTTT
TRBJ1-1 | . | . | TRBV5-1 | CASNHGEGGTEAFF | TGCGCCAGCAACCATGGGGAGGGTGGAACTGAAGCTTTCTTT
TRBJ2-3 | . | TRBD1 | TRBV7-8 | CASSPRDRITDTQYF | TGTGCCAGCAGCCCCAGGGACAGAATCACAGATACGCAGTATTTT
TRBJ1-1 | . | . | TRBV5-4 | CASSLEASDSLF | TGTGCCAGCAGCTTGGAGGCTTCGGACAGCCTTTTT
TRBJ1-2 | once | TRBD1 | TRBV18 | CASSPPGQGAGYTF | TGTGCCAGCTCACCACCGGGACAGGGGGCTGGCTACACCTTC
TRBJ2-5 | . | TRBD2 | TRBV5-1 | CASSALAGGKETQYF | TGCGCCAGCAGCGCCCTAGCGGGGGGGAAAGAGACCCAGTACTTC
TRBJ2-7 | . | . | TRBV6-5 | CASTLEGGYPYEQYF | TGTGCCAGCACCCTGGAGGGAGGATACCCTTACGAGCAGTACTTC
TRBJ1-1 | . | . | TRBV12-3/TRBV12-4 | CASSLMGPNEAFF | TGTGCCAGCAGTTTAATGGGGCCGAACGAAGCTTTCTTT
TRBJ1-2 | . | . | TRBV28 | CASSPTRADLHADGYTF | TGTGCCAGCAGTCCAACCAGGGCAGATCTCCATGCCGATGGGTACACCTTC
TRBJ2-3 | . | TRBD1 | TRBV5-1 | CASSAGQGGGTDTQYF | TGCGCCAGCAGCGCGGGACAGGGAGGGGGAACAGATACGCAGTATTTT
TRBJ1-1 | . | . | TRBV5-4 | CASGSQGQDTEAFF | TGTGCCAGCGGCTCCCAGGGGCAGGACACTGAAGCTTTCTTT
TRBJ2-2 | . | TRBD2 | TRBV18 | CASSKQPESSGGANTGELFF | TGTGCCAGCTCTAAGCAACCGGAGTCTAGCGGGGGAGCGAACACCGGGGAGCTGTTTTTT
TRBJ2-7 | . | TRBD1 | TRBV19 | CASSIKGAGEQYF | TGTGCCAGTAGTATCAAGGGGGCTGGCGAGCAGTACTTC
TRBJ1-2 | . | . | TRBV2 | CASSERSGENYGYTF | TGTGCCAGCAGTGAACGGTCAGGGGAAAACTATGGCTACACCTTC
TRBJ1-1 | . | . | TRBV9 | CASGHEVQRGTEAFF | TGTGCCAGCGGTCACGAGGTGCAGCGGGGCACTGAAGCTTTCTTT
TRBJ2-5 | . | TRBD1 | TRBV6-8 | CASSYTRTGTLPETQYF | TGTGCCAGCAGTTACACACGGACAGGGACCCTACCAGAGACCCAGTACTTC
TRBJ2-1 | . | TRBD2 | TRBV5-1 | CASSFSGGEYNEQFF | TGCGCCAGCAGCTTTTCCGGGGGGGAGTACAATGAGCAGTTCTTC
TRBJ2-5 | . | TRBD2 | TRBV5-1 | CASSLAVGGQETQYF | TGCGCCAGCAGCTTGGCCGTCGGGGGGCAAGAGACCCAGTACTTC
TRBJ2-2 | . | TRBD2 | TRBV6-5 | CAGSLGGMAGELFF | TGTGCCGGATCACTGGGAGGGATGGCCGGGGAGCTGTTTTTT
TRBJ2-3 | . | . | TRBV24-1 | CATSDLIKAGTDTQYF | TGTGCCACCAGTGATTTGATCAAGGCGGGCACAGATACGCAGTATTTT
TRBJ2-7 | . | . | TRBV3-1/TRBV3-2 | CASSQASGGRDEQYF | TGTGCCAGCAGCCAAGCCTCGGGTGGGCGGGACGAGCAGTACTTC
TRBJ2-7 | once | TRBD1 | TRBV6-9 | CASSYLRDRGPYEQYF | TGTGCCAGCAGTTATCTCCGGGACAGGGGGCCCTACGAGCAGTACTTC
TRBJ2-7 | once | TRBD2 | TRBV9 | CASSVGLAGAYEQYF | TGTGCCAGCAGCGTAGGTCTAGCGGGGGCCTACGAGCAGTACTTC
TRBJ1-6 | . | TRBD1 | TRBV10-3 | CAIRGTGGRDSPLHF | TGTGCCATCAGAGGGACAGGGGGCCGGGATTCACCCCTCCACTTT
TRBJ2-5 | . | TRBD2 | TRBV5-1 | CASSLWTSGGAGETQYF | TGCGCCAGCAGCTTATGGACTAGCGGGGGGGCCGGAGAGACCCAGTACTTC
TRBJ2-1 | few | . | TRBV19 | CASRAGSSYNEQFF | TGTGCCAGTAGGGCGGGGAGCTCCTACAATGAGCAGTTCTTC
TRBJ1-2 | . | . | TRBV3-1/TRBV3-2 | CASSQVGRGKGYTF | TGTGCCAGCAGCCAAGTGGGCCGGGGGAAAGGCTACACCTTC
TRBJ2-7 | . | . | TRBV7-2 | CASSLMASGTNYEQYF | TGTGCCAGCAGCTTAATGGCGTCTGGGACAAACTACGAGCAGTACTTC
TRBJ1-3 | . | . | TRBV13 | CASSLPGGNTIYF | TGTGCCAGCAGCCTCCCCGGTGGAAACACCATATATTTT